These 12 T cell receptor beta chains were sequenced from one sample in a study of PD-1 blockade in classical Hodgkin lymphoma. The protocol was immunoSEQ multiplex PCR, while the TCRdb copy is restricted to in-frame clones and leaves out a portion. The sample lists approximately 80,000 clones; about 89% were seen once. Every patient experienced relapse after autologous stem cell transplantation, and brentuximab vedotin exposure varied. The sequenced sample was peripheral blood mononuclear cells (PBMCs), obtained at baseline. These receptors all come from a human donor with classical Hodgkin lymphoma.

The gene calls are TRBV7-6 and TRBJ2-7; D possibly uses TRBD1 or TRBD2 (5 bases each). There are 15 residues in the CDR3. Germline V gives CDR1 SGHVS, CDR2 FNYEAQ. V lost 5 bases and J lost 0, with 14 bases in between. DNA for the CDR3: TGTGCCAGCAGCAAGATGGCAGGGACCTCCTACGAGCAGTACTTC. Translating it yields CASSKMAGTSYEQYF. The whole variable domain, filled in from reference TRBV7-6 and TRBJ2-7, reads GAGVSQSPRYKVTKRGQDVALRCDPISGHVSLYWYRQALGQGPEFLTYFNYEAQQDKSGLPNDRFSAERPEGSISTLTIQRTEQRDSAMYRCASSKMAGTSYEQYFGPGTRLTVT.

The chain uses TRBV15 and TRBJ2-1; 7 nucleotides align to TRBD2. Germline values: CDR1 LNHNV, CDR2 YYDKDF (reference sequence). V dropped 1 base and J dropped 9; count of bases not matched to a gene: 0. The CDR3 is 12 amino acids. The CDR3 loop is CATSRASGEQFF. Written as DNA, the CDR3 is TGTGCCACCAGCAGAGCTAGCGGTGAGCAGTTCTTC.

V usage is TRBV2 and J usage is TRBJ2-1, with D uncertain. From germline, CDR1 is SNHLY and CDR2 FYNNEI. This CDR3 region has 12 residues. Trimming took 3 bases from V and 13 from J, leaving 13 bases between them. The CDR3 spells CASSENRGPQFF. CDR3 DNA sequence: TGTGCCAGCAGTGAGAATAGAGGACCTCAGTTCTTC.

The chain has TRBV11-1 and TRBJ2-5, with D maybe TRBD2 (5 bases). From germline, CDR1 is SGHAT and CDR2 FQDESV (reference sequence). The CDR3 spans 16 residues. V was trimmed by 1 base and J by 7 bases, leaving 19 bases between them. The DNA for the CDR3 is TGTGCCAGCAGCTTAGGACGAGCGGCCATCGGTGGGACCCAGTACTTC. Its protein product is CASSLGRAAIGGTQYF.

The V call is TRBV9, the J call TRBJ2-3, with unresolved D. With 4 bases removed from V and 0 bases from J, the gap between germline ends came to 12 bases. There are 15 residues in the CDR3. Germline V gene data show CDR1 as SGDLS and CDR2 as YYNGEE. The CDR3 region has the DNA TGTGCCAGCAGCCCCTGGTTTGGAAGCACAGATACGCAGTATTTT. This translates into CASSPWFGSTDTQYF.

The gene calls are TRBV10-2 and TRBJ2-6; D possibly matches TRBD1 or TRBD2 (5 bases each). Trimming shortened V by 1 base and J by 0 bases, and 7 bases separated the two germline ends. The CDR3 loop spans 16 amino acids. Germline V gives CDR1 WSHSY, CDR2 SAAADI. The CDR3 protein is CASSEWGFSGANVLTF. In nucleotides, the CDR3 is TGCGCCAGCAGTGAGTGGGGGTTCTCTGGGGCCAACGTCCTGACTTTC.

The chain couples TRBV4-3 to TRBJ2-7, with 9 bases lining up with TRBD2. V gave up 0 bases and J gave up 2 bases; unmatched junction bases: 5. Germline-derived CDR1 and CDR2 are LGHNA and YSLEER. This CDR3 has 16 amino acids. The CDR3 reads CASSQDQLAGAYEQYF. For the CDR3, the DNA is TGCGCCAGCAGCCAAGATCAGTTAGCGGGAGCCTACGAGCAGTACTTC.

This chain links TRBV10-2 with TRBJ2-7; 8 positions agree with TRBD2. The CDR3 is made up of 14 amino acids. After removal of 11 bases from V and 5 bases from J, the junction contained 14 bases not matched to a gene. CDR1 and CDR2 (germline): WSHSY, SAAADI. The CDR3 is CAAVPGLVIHEQYF. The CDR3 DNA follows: TGCGCCGCCGTACCGGGACTAGTGATACACGAGCAGTACTTC.

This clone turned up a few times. The DNA of the CDR3 is TGTGCCATCAGTGTCCAGGGACAGGGGATCCGCGAGCAGTACTTC. Its translation is CAISVQGQGIREQYF. This sequence joins TRBV10-3 and TRBJ2-7; 10 bases match TRBD1. Losses at the gene ends were 4 bases for V and 6 bases for J; bases not matched to a gene: 9. CDR3 length: 15 amino acids. Germline assignment: CDR1 ENHRY and CDR2 SYGVKD.

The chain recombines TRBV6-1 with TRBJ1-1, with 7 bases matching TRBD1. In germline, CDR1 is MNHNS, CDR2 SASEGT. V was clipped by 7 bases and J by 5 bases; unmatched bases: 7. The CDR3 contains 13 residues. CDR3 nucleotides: TGTGCCAGCACCCCGACAGGGTTGACTGAAGCTTTCTTT. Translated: CASTPTGLTEAFF.

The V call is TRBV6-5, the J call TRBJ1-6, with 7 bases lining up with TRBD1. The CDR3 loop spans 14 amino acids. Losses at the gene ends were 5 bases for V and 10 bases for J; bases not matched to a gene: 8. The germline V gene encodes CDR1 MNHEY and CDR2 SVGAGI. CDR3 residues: CASSPTGTVSPLHF. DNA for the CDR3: TGTGCCAGCAGTCCAACCGGGACAGTCTCACCCCTCCACTTT.

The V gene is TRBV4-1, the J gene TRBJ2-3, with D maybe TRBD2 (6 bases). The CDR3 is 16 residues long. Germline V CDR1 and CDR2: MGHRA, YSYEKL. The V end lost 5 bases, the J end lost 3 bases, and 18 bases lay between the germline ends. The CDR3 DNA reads TGCGCCAGCAGCTACCAGGGCGGGGTATCGACAGATACGCAGTATTTT. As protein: CASSYQGGVSTDTQYF.